Given below is one T cell receptor beta chain in context. Sequenced by immunoSEQ multiplex PCR; TCRdb stores in-frame clones only, minus some. The sample includes roughly 38,000 clones, roughly 80% of them seen just once. These data come from a study of T cells in localized non-small cell lung cancer. V gave up 2 bases and J gave up 5 bases, with 9 bases separating them. Germline V CDR1 and CDR2: MNHNY, SVGAGI (reference sequence). The CDR3 runs 13 residues. The TCR originated in a male donor aged 60 or older with stage III squamous cell lung carcinoma. Material: peripheral blood, obtained before any cancer treatment. This chain connects TRBV6-6 to TRBJ1-1; D is unresolved. In DNA form, the CDR3 reads TGTGCCAGCAGTTACAAAGTAGGAACTGAAGCTTTCTTT. Its protein product is CASSYKVGTEAFF.